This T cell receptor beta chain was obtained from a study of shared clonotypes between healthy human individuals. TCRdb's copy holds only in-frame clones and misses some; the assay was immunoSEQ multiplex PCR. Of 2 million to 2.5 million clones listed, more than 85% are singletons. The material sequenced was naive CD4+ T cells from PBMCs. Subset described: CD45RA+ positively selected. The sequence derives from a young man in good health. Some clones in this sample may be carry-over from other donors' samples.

The CDR3 protein is CASSGAGWDTEAFF. For the CDR3, the DNA is TGTGCCAGCAGTGGGGCAGGGTGGGACACTGAAGCTTTCTTT. V usage is TRBV28 and J usage is TRBJ1-1; TRBD1 is a possible D gene (5 bases). Germline CDR1 reads MDHEN; CDR2 reads SYDVKM. The CDR3 totals 14 residues. V was shortened by 5 bases and J by 3 bases, with 13 bases between the two germline ends.